This TCR beta chain emerged from a study of T-cell memory formation after mild COVID-19. TCRdb redid the calling of the 5' RACE reads with MiXCR, one entry per CDR3 protein. Here the sample spans roughly 170,000 distinct CDR3 sequences, less than 20% being singletons. Trimming cost V 0 bases and J 15 bases, with 12 bases left between them. CDR1 and CDR2 (germline): ENHRY, SYGVKD. This CDR3 is built from 12 residues. The chain joins TRBV10-3 to TRBJ2-1; D is ambiguous. Sequencing was done on a sample of PBMCs or a T cell subset sorted from them (not recorded which). The TCR comes from a man in his late teens or twenties who had mild COVID-19 (a few samples of this study predate the infection). Cell type and time point are not known. CDR3 region: CAISESALWAFF. CDR3 bases: TGTGCCATCAGTGAGTCTGCCCTCTGGGCGTTCTTC.